These T cell receptor beta chains were read from a single sample in a study of blood T cell repertoires in COVID-19. The repertoire was sequenced with immunoSEQ multiplex PCR; TCRdb's copy has only in-frame clones and lacks some. The sample shows 56,000 or so clones, just over 85% of them seen only once. The sample comprised peripheral blood. These receptors were collected from a human donor in a cohort sampled during active COVID-19. Both conserved end residues are part of each CDR3. The D gene is left open where the match is weak. Clone size appears in some rows only: once, few, many, or a class for an expanded clone.

>12|TRBV29-1|-|-|TRBJ1-5
TGCAGCGTTGCGACAGGCAATCAGCCCCAGCATTTT
CSVATGNQPQHF
>12|TRBV2|-|-|TRBJ2-3
TGTGCCAGCAGGGAGTACACAGATACGCAGTATTTT
CASREYTDTQYF
>18|TRBV18|-|TRBD1|TRBJ2-4
TGTGCCAGCTCCCAGGACTACCCGACAGGGGGGAACCTAAACATTCAGTACTTC
CASSQDYPTGGNLNIQYF
>18|TRBV4-2|-|TRBD1|TRBJ1-1
TGTGCCAGCAGCCCCCGGGGTAGTGAGGGGACAGGGAACACTGAAGCTTTCTTT
CASSPRGSEGTGNTEAFF
>13|TRBV5-1|once|-|TRBJ1-1
TGCGCCAGCAGCTTGGGGGGACACCCGGAAGCTTTCTTT
CASSLGGHPEAFF
>14|TRBV3-1/TRBV3-2|-|-|TRBJ2-1
TGTGCCAGCAGCCGTGGGACTTTGGGCTATGAGCAGTTCTTC
CASSRGTLGYEQFF
>14|TRBV25-1|-|-|TRBJ1-1
TGTGCCAGCAGTGAATCTGGCAGGACAACTGAAGCTTTCTTT
CASSESGRTTEAFF
>14|TRBV28|-|TRBD1|TRBJ1-5
TGTGCCAGCAGCCACAGGGGGGGCAATCAGCCCCAGCATTTT
CASSHRGGNQPQHF
>13|TRBV18|-|-|TRBJ1-3
TGTGCCAGCTCACCGTCAGGGAGAAACACCATATATTTT
CASSPSGRNTIYF
>13|TRBV12-3/TRBV12-4|-|TRBD1|TRBJ2-7
TGTGCCAGCAGGTCGACAGGGACCTACGAGCAGTACTTC
CASRSTGTYEQYF
>13|TRBV30|-|TRBD1|TRBJ1-2
TGTGCCTGGACGGCCAGGGGGGAGGAGGGCTACACCTTC
CAWTARGEEGYTF
>17|TRBV11-2|-|-|TRBJ1-6
TGTGCCAGCAGCGTACAGGGAAGGAGCTCCTATAATTCACCCCTCCACTTT
CASSVQGRSSYNSPLHF
>16|TRBV10-3|-|-|TRBJ2-3
TGTGCCATCAGTGAGTCTTTCGGGGTGGGAACAGATACGCAGTATTTT
CAISESFGVGTDTQYF
>13|TRBV6-5|-|TRBD1|TRBJ1-3
TGTGCCAGCAGGGGACAGGGCGGAAACACCATATATTTT
CASRGQGGNTIYF
>14|TRBV19|-|-|TRBJ2-1
TGTGCCAGTTCAACCCCGACTAGGACAAATGAGCAGTTCTTC
CASSTPTRTNEQFF
>13|TRBV5-1|-|TRBD1|TRBJ2-5
TGCGCCAGCAAAAGGGGGCGATCTGAGACCCAGTACTTC
CASKRGRSETQYF
>15|TRBV6-5|-|TRBD1|TRBJ1-4
TGTGCCAGCAGCGCGGGACAGGGGTTGGGGGAAAAACTGTTTTTT
CASSAGQGLGEKLFF
>15|TRBV4-1|-|-|TRBJ1-2
TGCGCCAGCAGCCAAGATACTCACAGGCTCTATGGCTACACCTTC
CASSQDTHRLYGYTF